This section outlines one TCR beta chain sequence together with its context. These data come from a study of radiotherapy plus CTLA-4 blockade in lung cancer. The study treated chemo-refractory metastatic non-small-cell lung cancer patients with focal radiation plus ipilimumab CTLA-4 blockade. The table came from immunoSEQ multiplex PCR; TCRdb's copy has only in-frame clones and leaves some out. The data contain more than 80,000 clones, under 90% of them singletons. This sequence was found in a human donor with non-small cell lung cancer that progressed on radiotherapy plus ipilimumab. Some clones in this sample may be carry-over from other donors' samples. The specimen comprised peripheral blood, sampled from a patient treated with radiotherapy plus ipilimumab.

DNA for the CDR3: TGCGCCAGCAGCTCGAGTAGGGCAGGAACACCCAATGAGCAGTTCTTC. Amino acids: CASSSSRAGTPNEQFF. The gene calls are TRBV5-1 and TRBJ2-1; no firm D call. Germline V gene lookup returns CDR1 SGHRS and CDR2 YFSETQ. CDR3 length: 16 amino acids. Trimming took off 3 bases at V and 6 bases at J, with 19 bases between the two ends.